A selection of T cell receptor beta chains follows, all from one sample in a study of T cell clones after liver transplantation. The assay was immunoSEQ multiplex PCR, and TCRdb's table has in-frame clones only and misses some. The sample includes 20,000 to 25,000 clones, about three quarters of them seen just once. The sequences come from CD4+ T cells from blood, collected before liver transplant. Receptors originate from a human donor who received a liver transplant. Each CDR3 is given without its conserved first and last residue. Fields, in order: J gene, V gene, CDR3 protein.

J gene: TRBJ2-5
V gene: TRBV6-1
CDR3 protein: ASSEIVPTGETQY

J gene: TRBJ2-1
V gene: TRBV5-1
CDR3 protein: ASSLSSYNEQF

J gene: TRBJ2-1
V gene: TRBV14
CDR3 protein: ASSAKGVKQF

J gene: TRBJ2-7
V gene: TRBV29-1
CDR3 protein: SVRRDRGEQY

J gene: TRBJ1-4
V gene: TRBV10-3
CDR3 protein: AIKPGTNEKLF

J gene: TRBJ1-1
V gene: TRBV27
CDR3 protein: ASSLRGQEAF

J gene: TRBJ1-6
V gene: TRBV28
CDR3 protein: ASSFSELVINSPLH

J gene: TRBJ2-7
V gene: TRBV6-1
CDR3 protein: ASSETYEQY

J gene: TRBJ2-3
V gene: TRBV5-1
CDR3 protein: ASSLAGAPPDTQY

J gene: TRBJ2-3
V gene: TRBV5-1
CDR3 protein: ASSLETSGEGDTQY

J gene: TRBJ1-3
V gene: TRBV21-1
CDR3 protein: ASSKPDRGLEVCGNTIY

J gene: TRBJ1-1
V gene: TRBV6-5
CDR3 protein: ASSPRDSVNTEAF

J gene: TRBJ2-3
V gene: TRBV6-4
CDR3 protein: ASSPQAGGGPDTQY

J gene: TRBJ2-3
V gene: TRBV29-1
CDR3 protein: SVAEYTQY

J gene: TRBJ1-6
V gene: TRBV4-2
CDR3 protein: ASSQDRGGFSPLH

J gene: TRBJ1-5
V gene: TRBV6-6
CDR3 protein: ASSKTGAWDQPQH

J gene: TRBJ1-3
V gene: TRBV29-1
CDR3 protein: SVEIGGNTIY

J gene: TRBJ2-1
V gene: TRBV9
CDR3 protein: ASSVSSGNHMNEQF

J gene: TRBJ2-2
V gene: TRBV30
CDR3 protein: AWRTSGSTGELF

J gene: TRBJ2-5
V gene: TRBV2
CDR3 protein: ASISVGETQY

J gene: TRBJ2-4
V gene: TRBV6-1
CDR3 protein: ASSESGGDIQY

J gene: TRBJ1-2
V gene: TRBV4-3
CDR3 protein: ASSQEGRGNYGYT

J gene: TRBJ2-3
V gene: TRBV27
CDR3 protein: ASSLGQTYTDTQY

J gene: TRBJ1-2
V gene: TRBV27
CDR3 protein: ASSSSPAGAYGYT

J gene: TRBJ2-7
V gene: TRBV6-5
CDR3 protein: ASSNTYEQY

J gene: TRBJ2-1
V gene: TRBV6-5
CDR3 protein: ASSGTVISEQF

J gene: TRBJ2-5
V gene: TRBV5-6
CDR3 protein: ASSYWVARETQY

J gene: TRBJ2-7
V gene: TRBV5-8
CDR3 protein: ASSFGAVGTYEQY

J gene: TRBJ1-2
V gene: TRBV27
CDR3 protein: ASSPLTGTGIYGYT

J gene: TRBJ2-4
V gene: TRBV11-2
CDR3 protein: ASSPSSVLAKNIQY

J gene: TRBJ2-2
V gene: TRBV6-6
CDR3 protein: ASSLPAANTGELF

J gene: TRBJ1-2
V gene: TRBV28
CDR3 protein: ASSFGRGDYGYT

J gene: TRBJ2-3
V gene: TRBV5-1
CDR3 protein: ASSFQSDTQY

J gene: TRBJ1-6
V gene: TRBV5-1
CDR3 protein: ASSLVGQGNSPLH

J gene: TRBJ1-4
V gene: TRBV2
CDR3 protein: ASSDQGEKLF

J gene: TRBJ1-2
V gene: TRBV7-2
CDR3 protein: ASSLRGNYGYT

J gene: TRBJ1-2
V gene: TRBV30
CDR3 protein: AWSVTKNANYGYT

J gene: TRBJ1-5
V gene: TRBV6-5
CDR3 protein: ASSGTVGQPQH

J gene: TRBJ1-6
V gene: TRBV5-1
CDR3 protein: ASSLAGSNSPLH

J gene: TRBJ2-3
V gene: TRBV28
CDR3 protein: ASVPSGVHTDTQY

J gene: TRBJ2-3
V gene: TRBV19
CDR3 protein: ASRTLTSGRGQSTDTQY

J gene: TRBJ2-5
V gene: TRBV7-2
CDR3 protein: ASSSLLAGGETQY

J gene: TRBJ1-6
V gene: TRBV6-6
CDR3 protein: ASSRGTNSPLH

J gene: TRBJ1-1
V gene: TRBV5-6
CDR3 protein: ASNFGPTVNTEAF

J gene: TRBJ2-1
V gene: TRBV30
CDR3 protein: AWSVWGATYNEQF

J gene: TRBJ1-5
V gene: TRBV2
CDR3 protein: ASSEQTGYQPQH

J gene: TRBJ1-2
V gene: TRBV6-6
CDR3 protein: ASSPGINYGYT

J gene: TRBJ1-3
V gene: TRBV5-1
CDR3 protein: ASSLVLSGNLVNSGNTIY

J gene: TRBJ2-1
V gene: TRBV12-2
CDR3 protein: ASRCGARTGVFGSEQF